One and the same sample provided the 6 T cell receptor beta chains below, sequenced in a study of T-cell memory formation after mild COVID-19. From the 5' RACE reads, TCRdb called clonotypes with MiXCR, one entry per CDR3 protein. The data show 250,000 or so distinct CDR3 sequences, 8.5% to 9.5% seen once. The sequenced sample consisted of PBMCs or a T cell subset sorted from them (not recorded which). The receptors come from a man younger than 35 who had mild COVID-19 (a few samples of this study predate the infection). Cell type and time point are not known.

CDR3 sequence reads: CASSSEGGTEAFF. Written as DNA, the CDR3 is TGCGCCAGCAGCTCAGAGGGGGGCACTGAAGCTTTCTTT. This chain links TRBV5-1 with TRBJ1-1; possibly TRBD1 for D (6 bases). Germline V lookup: CDR1 SGHRS, CDR2 YFSETQ. Trimming pared 3 bases from V and 4 bases from J, leaving 10 bases between. CDR3 length: 13 residues.

Ten or more counts support this clonotype. J is TRBJ1-6 and V is TRBV6-4; tentatively, D is TRBD1 (5 bases). Trimming removed 10 bases at V and 11 bases at J, with 30 bases between. Germline assignment: CDR1 MRHNA and CDR2 SNTAGT. The length of the CDR3 is 17 residues. The CDR3: CATPTGDQALAGAPLHF. CDR3 DNA sequence: TGTGCCACTCCGACGGGGGACCAAGCCCTGGCGGGTGCACCCCTCCACTTT.

The chain employs TRBV5-6 and TRBJ1-2, with a weak D call TRBD1 (5 bases). Germline V gives CDR1 SGHDT, CDR2 YYEEEE. Trimming took 0 bases from V and 2 from J, leaving 11 bases between them. The length of the CDR3 is 15 residues. The CDR3 DNA is TGTGCCAGCAGCTTGGGGGGGAGAGAGAACTATGGCTACACCTTC. Its translation: CASSLGGRENYGYTF.

In this sample, this clonotype turned up a few times. The V and J genes are TRBV7-2 and TRBJ2-1; the match to TRBD1 covers 8 bases. This CDR3 is built from 13 residues. V was clipped by 4 bases and J by 9 bases; unmatched bases: 5. The germline gives CDR1 SGHTA, CDR2 FQGNSA. CDR3 DNA: TGTGCCAGCAGCTCGCAGGGGGCCAGTGAGCAGTTCTTC. Its translation is CASSSQGASEQFF.

This clonotype was seen repeatedly, ten times or more. The junction departs from germline at one end; a sequencing error may be responsible. The rearrangement uses TRBV7-9 and TRBJ1-1, with no clear D. This CDR3 is 12 amino acids long. Germline V gene lookup returns CDR1 SEHNR and CDR2 FQNEAQ (reference sequence). CDR3 coding DNA: TGTGCCAGCAGCCTAGCTACCACTGAAGCTTTCTTT. Encoded protein: CASSLATTEAFF.

This clonotype was detected ten times or more. The chain carries TRBV5-1 and TRBJ2-1; D may be TRBD1 (6 bases). The CDR3 has 15 residues. V lost 3 bases and J lost 4, with 14 bases in between. Germline V lookup: CDR1 SGHRS, CDR2 YFSETQ. The CDR3, as DNA: TGCGCCAGCAGCTCCGGGACACCCACTTACAATGAGCAGTTCTTC. It is translated as CASSSGTPTYNEQFF.